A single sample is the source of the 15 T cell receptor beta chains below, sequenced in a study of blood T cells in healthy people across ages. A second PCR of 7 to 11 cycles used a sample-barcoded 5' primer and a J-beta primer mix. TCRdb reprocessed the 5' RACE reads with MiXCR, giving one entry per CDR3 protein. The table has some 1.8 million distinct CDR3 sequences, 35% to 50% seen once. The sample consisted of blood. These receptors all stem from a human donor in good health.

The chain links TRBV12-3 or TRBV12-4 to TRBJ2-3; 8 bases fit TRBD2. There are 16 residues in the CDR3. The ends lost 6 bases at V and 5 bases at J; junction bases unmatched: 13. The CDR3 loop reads CASRASDGGAVDTQYF. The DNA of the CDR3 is TGTGCCAGCAGAGCTTCGGACGGGGGGGCAGTAGATACGCAGTATTTT.

CDR3 bases: TGTGCCAGCAATGACAGGGGGCCAACCGGCTACACCTTC. Encoded protein: CASNDRGPTGYTF. The rearrangement uses TRBV2 and TRBJ1-2; 10 positions agree with TRBD1. This CDR3 has 13 residues. The junction had 7 bases not matched to a gene; V was cut back by 7 bases and J by 8 bases. CDR1 and CDR2 from the germline V gene are SNHLY and FYNNEI.

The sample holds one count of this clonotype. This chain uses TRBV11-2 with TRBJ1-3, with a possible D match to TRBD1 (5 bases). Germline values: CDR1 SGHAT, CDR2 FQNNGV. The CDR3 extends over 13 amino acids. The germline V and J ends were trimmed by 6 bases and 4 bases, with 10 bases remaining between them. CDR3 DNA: TGTGCCAGCAGTGCGGGGCCCGGAAACACCATATATTTT. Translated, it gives CASSAGPGNTIYF.

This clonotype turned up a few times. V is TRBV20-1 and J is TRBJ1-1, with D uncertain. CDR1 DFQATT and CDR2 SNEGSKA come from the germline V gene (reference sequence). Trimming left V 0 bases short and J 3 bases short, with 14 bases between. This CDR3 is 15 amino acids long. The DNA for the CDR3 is TGCAGTGCTAGAGATCGATTAGTTACCCACACTGAAGCTTTCTTT. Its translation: CSARDRLVTHTEAFF.

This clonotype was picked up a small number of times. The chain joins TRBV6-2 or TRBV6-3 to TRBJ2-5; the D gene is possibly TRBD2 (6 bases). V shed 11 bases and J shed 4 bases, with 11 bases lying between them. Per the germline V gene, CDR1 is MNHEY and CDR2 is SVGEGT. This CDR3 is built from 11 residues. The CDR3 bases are TGTGCCGTTAGGGGAGGAGAGACCCAGTACTTC. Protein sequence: CAVRGGETQYF.

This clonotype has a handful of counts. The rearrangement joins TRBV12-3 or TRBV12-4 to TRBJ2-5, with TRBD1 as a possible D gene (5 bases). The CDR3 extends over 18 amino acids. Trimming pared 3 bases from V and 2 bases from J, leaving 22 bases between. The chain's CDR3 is CASSLGQIRYNNQETQYF. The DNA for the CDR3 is TGTGCCAGCAGTTTGGGGCAGATCCGCTACAACAATCAAGAGACCCAGTACTTC.

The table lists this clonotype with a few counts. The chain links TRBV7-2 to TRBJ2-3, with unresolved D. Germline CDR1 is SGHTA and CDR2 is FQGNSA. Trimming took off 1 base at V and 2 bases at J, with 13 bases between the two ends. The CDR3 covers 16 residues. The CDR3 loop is CASSLGSGLITDTQYF. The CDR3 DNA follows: TGTGCCAGCAGCTTAGGTTCGGGCCTGATCACAGATACGCAGTATTTT. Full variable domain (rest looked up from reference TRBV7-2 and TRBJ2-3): GAGVSQSPSNKVTEKGKDVELRCDPISGHTALYWYRQSLGQGLEFLIYFQGNSAPDKSGLPSDRFSAERTGGSVSTLTIQRTQQEDSAVYLCASSLGSGLITDTQYFGPGTRLTVL.

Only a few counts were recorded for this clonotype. The CDR3 loop is CSAGGSERGWGETQYF. CDR3 nucleotide sequence: TGCAGTGCTGGGGGCAGCGAGCGGGGTTGGGGAGAGACCCAGTACTTC. V usage is TRBV20-1 and J usage is TRBJ2-5; maybe TRBD2 (7 bases). The CDR3 is 16 residues long. CDR1 and CDR2 (germline): DFQATT, SNEGSKA (reference sequence). Trimming shortened V by 5 bases and J by 4 bases, and 23 bases separated the two germline ends.

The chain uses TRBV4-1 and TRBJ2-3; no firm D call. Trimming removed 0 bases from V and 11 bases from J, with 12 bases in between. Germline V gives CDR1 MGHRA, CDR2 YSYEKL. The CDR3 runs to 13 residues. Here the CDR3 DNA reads TGCGCCAGCAGCCAAGAATACGACCCTGGGCAGTATTTT. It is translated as CASSQEYDPGQYF.

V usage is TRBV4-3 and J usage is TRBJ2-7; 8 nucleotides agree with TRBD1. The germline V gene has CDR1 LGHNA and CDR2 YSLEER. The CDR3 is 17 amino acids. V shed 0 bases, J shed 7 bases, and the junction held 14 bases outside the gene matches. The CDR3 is CASSQDPARQGAREQYF. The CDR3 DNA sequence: TGCGCCAGCAGCCAAGACCCGGCACGGCAGGGGGCGCGTGAGCAGTACTTC.

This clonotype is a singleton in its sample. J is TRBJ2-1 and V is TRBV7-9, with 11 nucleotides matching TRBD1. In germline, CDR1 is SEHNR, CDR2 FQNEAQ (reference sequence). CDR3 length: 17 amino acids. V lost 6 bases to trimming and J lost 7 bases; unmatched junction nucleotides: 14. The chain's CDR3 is CASRRTGGLGGGNEQFF. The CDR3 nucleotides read TGTGCCAGCAGGCGGACAGGGGGCCTGGGCGGTGGGAATGAGCAGTTCTTC.

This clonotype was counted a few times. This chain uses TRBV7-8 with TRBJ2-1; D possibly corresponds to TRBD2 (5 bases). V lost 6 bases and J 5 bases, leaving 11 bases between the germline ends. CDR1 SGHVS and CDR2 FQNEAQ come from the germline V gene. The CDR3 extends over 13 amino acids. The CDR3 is CASRPGLHNEQFF. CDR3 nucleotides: TGTGCCAGCAGACCGGGGTTGCACAATGAGCAGTTCTTC.

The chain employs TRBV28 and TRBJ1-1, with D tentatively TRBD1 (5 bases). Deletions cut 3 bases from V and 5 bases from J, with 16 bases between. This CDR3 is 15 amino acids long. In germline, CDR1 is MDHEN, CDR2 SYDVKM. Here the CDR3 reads CASSFPTALGTEAFF. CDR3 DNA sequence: TGTGCCAGCAGTTTCCCGACAGCTTTGGGGACTGAAGCTTTCTTT.

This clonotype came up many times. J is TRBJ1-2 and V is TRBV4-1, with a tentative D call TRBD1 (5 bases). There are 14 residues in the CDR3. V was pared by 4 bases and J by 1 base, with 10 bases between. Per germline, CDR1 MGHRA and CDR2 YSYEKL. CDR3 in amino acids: CASSRQGGNYGYTF. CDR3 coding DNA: TGCGCCAGCAGCCGTCAGGGAGGTAACTATGGCTACACCTTC.

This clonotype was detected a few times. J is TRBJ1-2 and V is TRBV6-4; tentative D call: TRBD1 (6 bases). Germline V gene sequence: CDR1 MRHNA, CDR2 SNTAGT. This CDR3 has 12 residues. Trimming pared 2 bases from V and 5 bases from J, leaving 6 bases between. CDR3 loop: CASSDTGYGYTF. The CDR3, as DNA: TGTGCCAGCAGTGACACAGGGTATGGCTACACCTTC.